Below, 14 T cell receptor beta chains from the same sample are listed, as sequenced in a study of cytotoxic CD8 clonotypes in ibrutinib-treated CLL (dated by TCRdb to about 2021). Receptors were amplified or captured by the immunoSEQ multiplex PCR assay. TCRdb re-hosts the immuneACCESS table, in-frame sequences only. Its copies lack some clones; in the studies checked, an unresolved V gene accounts for under half of them, and the cause for the rest is not known. The sample profile shows approximately 130,000 clones; around four fifths of them were found once. The top ten clones comprise approximately 3.5% of the sample. What the time point label conveys for this sample: roughly 23 months on ibrutinib. This material consisted of PBMCs, taken after 24 months of ibrutinib treatment. These TCRs come from a human donor with chronic lymphocytic leukemia.

The rearrangement joins TRBV11-1 to TRBJ2-5; D possibly corresponds to TRBD1 (5 bases). The V gene lost 1 base and the J gene lost 5 bases, with 17 bases spanning the gap. The germline V gene encodes CDR1 SGHAT and CDR2 FQDESV (reference sequence). The CDR3 is made up of 16 amino acids. CDR3 region: CASSLVSQGSGETQYF. The CDR3 DNA follows: TGTGCCAGCAGCTTAGTATCGCAGGGATCTGGGGAGACCCAGTACTTC.

The V call is TRBV28, the J call TRBJ1-2; D ambiguous. CDR3 length equals 11 residues. Trimming pared 8 bases from V and 8 bases from J, leaving 12 bases between. CDR1 and CDR2 (germline): MDHEN, SYDVKM. CDR3 DNA: TGTGCCAGCGGGAAGGAGGGAGGCTACACCTTC. Translating it yields CASGKEGGYTF.

The gene calls are TRBV2 and TRBJ2-1; 7 bases agree with TRBD2. The CDR3 has 13 residues. With V trimmed by 7 bases and J by 4 bases, 4 bases remained unmatched. Germline lookup yields CDR1 SNHLY and CDR2 FYNNEI. In DNA form, the CDR3 reads TGTGCCAGCATGGCTAGCGGATACAATGAGCAGTTCTTC. This translates into CASMASGYNEQFF. The full variable domain, in which reference TRBV2 and TRBJ2-1 provide the parts outside the CDR3, is EPEVTQTPSHQVTQMGQEVILRCVPISNHLYFYWYRQILGQKVEFLVSFYNNEISEKSEIFDDQFSVERPDGSNFTLKIRSTKLEDSAMYFCASMASGYNEQFFGPGTRLTVL.

This rearrangement joins TRBV5-1 to TRBJ2-7, with D maybe TRBD1 (6 bases). Germline CDR1 and CDR2: SGHRS and YFSETQ. V was shortened by 3 bases and J by 2 bases, with 9 bases between the two germline ends. The CDR3 covers 13 residues. CDR3 protein: CASSSHRAYEQYF. Written as DNA, the CDR3 is TGCGCCAGCAGCTCCCACAGGGCCTACGAGCAGTACTTC.

The chain links TRBV7-9 to TRBJ1-5, with D perhaps matching TRBD1 (5 bases). CDR3 length: 16 amino acids. Germline CDR1 reads SEHNR; CDR2 reads FQNEAQ (reference sequence). V lost 4 bases and J 5 bases, leaving 18 bases between the germline ends. The CDR3 is CASSSHRDLRHQPQHF. The CDR3 region has the DNA TGTGCCAGCAGCTCTCACCGGGACCTGAGGCATCAGCCCCAGCATTTT. Based on the CDR3 plus reference TRBV7-9 and TRBJ1-5, the full variable domain is DTGVSQNPRHKITKRGQNVTFRCDPISEHNRLYWYRQTLGQGPEFLTYFQNEAQLEKSRLLSDRFSAERPKGSFSTLEIQRTEQGDSAMYLCASSSHRDLRHQPQHFGDGTRLSIL.

This clone is a singleton in its sample. The rearrangement joins TRBV2 to TRBJ1-3; possible D gene TRBD1, 5 bases. CDR3 size: 15 residues. CDR1 and CDR2 (germline): SNHLY, FYNNEI. V was cut by 6 bases and J by 1 base, with 13 bases left in between. Here the CDR3 reads CASRESSGSGNTIYF. CDR3 in DNA: TGTGCCAGCAGAGAGTCCTCAGGGTCTGGAAACACCATATATTTT. Supplemented by reference TRBV2 and TRBJ1-3, the full variable domain reads EPEVTQTPSHQVTQMGQEVILRCVPISNHLYFYWYRQILGQKVEFLVSFYNNEISEKSEIFDDQFSVERPDGSNFTLKIRSTKLEDSAMYFCASRESSGSGNTIYFGEGSWLTVV.

The chain uses TRBV6-6 and TRBJ2-2; D not certain. CDR1 is MNHNY, CDR2 SVGAGI, per germline (reference sequence). Deletions cut 0 bases from V and 7 bases from J, with 12 bases between. The CDR3 has 15 residues. The CDR3 region has the DNA TGTGCCAGCAGTTACTCGAATTCAGCAAACGGGGAGCTGTTTTTT. This gives the protein CASSYSNSANGELFF.

The V and J genes are TRBV28 and TRBJ2-3; no definite D call. The length of the CDR3 is 11 residues. Germline V CDR1 and CDR2: MDHEN, SYDVKM. V was cut by 11 bases and J by 1 base, with 7 bases left in between. The DNA of the CDR3 is TGTGCCTGCCAGGGCACAGATACGCAGTATTTT. Its translation: CACQGTDTQYF.

As DNA, the CDR3 is TGTGCCAGCAGCTTAGCTTTCTCCTACGAGCAGTACTTC. Residues: CASSLAFSYEQYF. The chain joins TRBV7-2 to TRBJ2-7; D gene uncertain. CDR1 and CDR2 from the germline V gene are SGHTA and FQGNSA. V dropped 0 bases and J dropped 0 bases, with 3 bases sitting between them. The CDR3 contains 13 residues. Supplemented by reference TRBV7-2 and TRBJ2-7, the full variable domain reads GAGVSQSPSNKVTEKGKDVELRCDPISGHTALYWYRQSLGQGLEFLIYFQGNSAPDKSGLPSDRFSAERTGGSVSTLTIQRTQQEDSAVYLCASSLAFSYEQYFGPGTRLTVT.

In its sample, this clone is medium-sized. The V gene is TRBV7-2, the J gene TRBJ1-1, with D uncertain. Germline values: CDR1 SGHTA, CDR2 FQGNSA. The CDR3 spans 13 residues. Trimming removed 2 bases at V and 4 bases at J, with 8 bases between. The CDR3 loop is CASSLSWRTEAFF. Written as DNA, the CDR3 is TGTGCCAGCAGCTTAAGCTGGCGCACTGAAGCTTTCTTT.

The V call is TRBV4-3, the J call TRBJ2-7; 7 positions match TRBD1. The CDR3 is made up of 15 amino acids. Trimming cost V 0 bases and J 4 bases; bases outside gene matches: 6. Germline CDR1 LGHNA, CDR2 YSLEER. This CDR3 reads CASSQDVDRIYEQYF. In DNA, the CDR3 is TGCGCCAGCAGCCAAGATGTGGACAGGATATACGAGCAGTACTTC.

The gene calls are TRBV7-2 and TRBJ2-3; TRBD2 agrees at 13 bases. V lost 5 bases, J lost 1 base, and 3 bases stayed unmatched. CDR3 length equals 16 residues. In germline, CDR1 is SGHTA, CDR2 FQGNSA. The CDR3 loop reads CASSKGLAGGTDTQYF. CDR3 sequence (DNA): TGTGCCAGCAGCAAAGGACTAGCGGGGGGCACAGATACGCAGTATTTT. Variable domain in full (rest from reference TRBV7-2 and TRBJ2-3): GAGVSQSPSNKVTEKGKDVELRCDPISGHTALYWYRQSLGQGLEFLIYFQGNSAPDKSGLPSDRFSAERTGGSVSTLTIQRTQQEDSAVYLCASSKGLAGGTDTQYFGPGTRLTVL.

In its sample, this clone was seen once. The rearrangement uses TRBV6-1 and TRBJ2-5; D is tentatively TRBD1 or TRBD2 (5 bases each). The V end was cut by 4 bases, the J end by 0 bases, with 18 bases between. The CDR3 runs to 17 residues. Germline V lookup: CDR1 MNHNS, CDR2 SASEGT. The CDR3 DNA follows: TGTGCCAGCAGTGGTTTCCGGGGCACCGTGTACCAAGAGACCCAGTACTTC. Its translation is CASSGFRGTVYQETQYF.

The chain uses TRBV5-6 and TRBJ2-6; D is possibly TRBD1 (6 bases). V shed 1 base and J shed 1 base, with 15 bases lying between them. Looked up from germline, CDR1 is SGHDT and CDR2 is YYEEEE. The CDR3 has 18 amino acids. CDR3 sequence reads: CASSLSLGALSGANVLTF. DNA of the CDR3: TGTGCCAGCAGCTTGTCTTTGGGGGCGCTTTCTGGGGCCAACGTCCTGACTTTC. Looking up the rest from reference TRBV5-6 and TRBJ2-6 gives the full variable domain: DAGVTQSPTHLIKTRGQQVTLRCSPKSGHDTVSWYQQALGQGPQFIFQYYEEEERQRGNFPDRFSGHQFPNYSSELNVNALLLGDSALYLCASSLSLGALSGANVLTFGAGSRLTVL.